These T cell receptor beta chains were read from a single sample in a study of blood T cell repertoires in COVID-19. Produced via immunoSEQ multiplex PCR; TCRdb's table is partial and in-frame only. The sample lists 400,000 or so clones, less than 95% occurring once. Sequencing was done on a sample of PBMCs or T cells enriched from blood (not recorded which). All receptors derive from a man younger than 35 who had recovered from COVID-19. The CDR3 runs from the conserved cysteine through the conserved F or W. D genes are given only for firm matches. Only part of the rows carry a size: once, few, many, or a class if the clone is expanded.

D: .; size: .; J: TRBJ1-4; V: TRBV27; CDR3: CASRGQRFEKLFF; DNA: TGTGCCAGCAGAGGACAGAGGTTTGAAAAACTGTTTTTT
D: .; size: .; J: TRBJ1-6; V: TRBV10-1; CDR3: CASSGTFGSPLHF; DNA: TGCGCCAGCAGTGGGACTTTCGGCTCACCCCTCCACTTT
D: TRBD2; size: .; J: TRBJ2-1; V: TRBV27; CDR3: CAIKRSGRGNEQFF; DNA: TGTGCCATAAAACGGAGCGGGAGGGGGAATGAGCAGTTCTTC
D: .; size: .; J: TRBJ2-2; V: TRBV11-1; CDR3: CASSPGPRVLHGELFF; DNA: TGTGCCAGCAGCCCCGGGCCCAGGGTGTTACACGGGGAGCTGTTTTTT
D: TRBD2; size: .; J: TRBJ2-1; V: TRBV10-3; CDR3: CAISAAGGPSEQFF; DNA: TGTGCCATCAGTGCAGCGGGAGGGCCTAGTGAGCAGTTCTTC
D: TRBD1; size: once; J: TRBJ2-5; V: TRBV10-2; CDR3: CASKTGGWETQYF; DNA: TGCGCCAGCAAAACAGGGGGATGGGAGACCCAGTACTTC
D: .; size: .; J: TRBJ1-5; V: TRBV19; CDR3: CASSILYSNQPQHF; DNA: TGTGCCAGTAGTATTCTCTATAGCAATCAGCCCCAGCATTTT
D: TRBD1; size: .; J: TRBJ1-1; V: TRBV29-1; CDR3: CSVHDRGDTEAFF; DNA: TGCAGCGTTCACGACAGGGGTGACACTGAAGCTTTCTTT
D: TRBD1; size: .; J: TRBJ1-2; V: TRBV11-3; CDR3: CASSLGQGGYTF; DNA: TGTGCCAGCAGCTTAGGACAGGGTGGCTACACCTTC
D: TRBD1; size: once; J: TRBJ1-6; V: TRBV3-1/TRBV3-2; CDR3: CASSQAGGHNSPLHF; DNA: TGTGCCAGCAGCCAAGCAGGGGGCCATAATTCACCCCTCCACTTT
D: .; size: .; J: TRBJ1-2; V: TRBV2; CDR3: CASSVLRGWGYTF; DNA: TGTGCCAGCAGTGTACTCCGGGGTTGGGGCTACACCTTC
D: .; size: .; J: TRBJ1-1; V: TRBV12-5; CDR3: CATGRGKTSSNTEAFF; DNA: TGTGCTACTGGACGGGGAAAAACTTCTTCGAACACTGAAGCTTTCTTT
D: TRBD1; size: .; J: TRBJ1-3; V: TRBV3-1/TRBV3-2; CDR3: CASSWDSPGNTIYF; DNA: TGTGCCAGCAGCTGGGACAGTCCGGGAAACACCATATATTTT
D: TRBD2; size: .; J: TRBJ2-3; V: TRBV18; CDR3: CASSLAGLAGSTDTQYF; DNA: TGTGCCAGCTCACTCGCGGGACTAGCGGGGAGCACAGATACGCAGTATTTT
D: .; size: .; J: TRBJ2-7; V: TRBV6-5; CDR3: CASRVSTGIEQYF; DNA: TGTGCCAGCAGAGTATCAACAGGGATCGAGCAGTACTTC
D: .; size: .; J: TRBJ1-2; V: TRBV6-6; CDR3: CASSYRPDRNYGYTF; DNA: TGTGCCAGCAGTTACAGACCGGACAGAAACTATGGCTACACCTTC
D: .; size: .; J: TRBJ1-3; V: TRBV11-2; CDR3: CASSLTAKSGNTIYF; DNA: TGTGCCAGCAGCTTAACTGCCAAGTCTGGAAACACCATATATTTT
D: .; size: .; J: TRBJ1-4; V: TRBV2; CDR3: CASTLSSAANEKLFF; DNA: TGTGCCAGCACACTTTCGAGTGCGGCTAATGAAAAACTGTTTTTT
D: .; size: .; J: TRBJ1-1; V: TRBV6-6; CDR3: CASSYSDRGTEAFF; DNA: TGTGCCAGCAGTTACAGCGACCGGGGGACTGAAGCTTTCTTT
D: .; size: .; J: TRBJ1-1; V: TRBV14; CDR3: CASSYHGVRNTEAFF; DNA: TGTGCCAGCAGCTACCACGGGGTGAGGAACACTGAAGCTTTCTTT
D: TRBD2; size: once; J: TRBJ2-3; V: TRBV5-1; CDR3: CASSLGTSGNTDTQYF; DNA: TGCGCCAGCAGCTTGGGTACTAGCGGGAACACAGATACGCAGTATTTT
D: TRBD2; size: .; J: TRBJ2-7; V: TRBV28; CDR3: CASSSGLAGESSEQYF; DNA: TGTGCCAGCAGTTCGGGACTAGCGGGAGAAAGCAGCGAGCAGTACTTC
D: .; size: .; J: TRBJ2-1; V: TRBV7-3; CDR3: CASSPLGQGSYNEQFF; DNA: TGTGCCAGCAGCCCGCTAGGTCAGGGCTCCTACAATGAGCAGTTCTTC
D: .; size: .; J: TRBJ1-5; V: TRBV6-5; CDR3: CASSPKTAQPQHF; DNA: TGTGCCAGCAGCCCCAAGACAGCCCAGCCCCAGCATTTT
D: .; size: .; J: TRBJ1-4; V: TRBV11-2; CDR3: CASRDWRGEKLFF; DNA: TGTGCCAGCAGGGATTGGAGAGGTGAAAAACTGTTTTTT
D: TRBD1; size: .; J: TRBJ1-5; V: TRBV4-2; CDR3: CASSQDVGTGESQPQHF; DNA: TGTGCCAGCAGCCAAGATGTCGGGACAGGGGAATCTCAGCCCCAGCATTTT
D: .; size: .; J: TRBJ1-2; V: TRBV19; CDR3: CASSAGDRGSSGYTF; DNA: TGTGCCAGTAGTGCGGGAGACCGGGGGAGCTCTGGCTACACCTTC
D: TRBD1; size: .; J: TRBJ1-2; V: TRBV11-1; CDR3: CASSFDRAGGYTF; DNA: TGTGCCAGCAGCTTCGACAGGGCGGGCGGCTACACCTTC
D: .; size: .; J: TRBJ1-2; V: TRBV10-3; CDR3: CAISESVEQGITGYTF; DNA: TGTGCCATCAGTGAGTCCGTGGAACAGGGTATAACGGGCTACACCTTC
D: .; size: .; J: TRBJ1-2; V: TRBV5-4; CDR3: CASGGPGGVGYTF; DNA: TGTGCCAGCGGGGGACCCGGGGGGGTTGGCTACACCTTC
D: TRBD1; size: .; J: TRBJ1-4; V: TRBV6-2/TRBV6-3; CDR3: CASSSRLGQGTTNEKLFF; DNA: TGTGCCAGCAGTTCTCGCCTGGGACAGGGGACAACTAATGAAAAACTGTTTTTT
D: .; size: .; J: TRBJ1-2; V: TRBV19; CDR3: CASSIGGSLGYTF; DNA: TGTGCCAGTAGTATAGGGGGCAGCCTTGGCTACACCTTC
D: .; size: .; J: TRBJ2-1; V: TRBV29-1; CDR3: CSVERTNVSYEQFF; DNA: TGCAGCGTAGAACGGACTAACGTGAGCTATGAGCAGTTCTTC
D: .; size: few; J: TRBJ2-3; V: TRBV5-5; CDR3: CASSLGGGTTDTQYF; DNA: TGTGCCAGCAGCTTGGGCGGGGGCACCACAGATACGCAGTATTTT
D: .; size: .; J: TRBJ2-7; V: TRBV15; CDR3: CATSRDPGDAEQYF; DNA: TGTGCCACCAGCAGAGATCCCGGGGATGCGGAGCAGTACTTC